This T cell receptor beta chain comes out of a study of tumor and adjacent non-tumor tissue in lung cancer. Overall study results and limits: Significantly higher TCR diversity was found in tumor than normal lung. Normal lung showed higher cumulative top 100 clone frequency than tumor.

CDR1 and CDR2 (germline): DFQATT, SNEGSKA (reference sequence). This CDR3 region has 15 residues. A note on this clonotype: Its target is not known. The junction differs from germline at one of its ends, possibly a read error.

The library came from three nested PCR rounds adapted from ARM-PCR protocols. One entry per CDR3 protein results from TCRdb running MiXCR on the multiplex PCR reads. The table shows approximately 77,000 distinct CDR3 sequences, with about four fifths occurring only once. RNA was extracted from bulk tissue without any cell sorting. Distant lung tissue was collected more than 3 cm away from the tumor edge. The origin of this receptor is a man between 60 and 75 years old with non-small cell lung cancer. The material sequenced was distant non-tumor lung tissue. The chain has TRBV20-1 and TRBJ1-6; no clear D. The CDR3 reads CSARVPPRANSPLHF. The CDR3 DNA sequence: TGCAGTGCTAGAGTCCCGCCAAGGGCGAATTCACCTCTCCACTTT.